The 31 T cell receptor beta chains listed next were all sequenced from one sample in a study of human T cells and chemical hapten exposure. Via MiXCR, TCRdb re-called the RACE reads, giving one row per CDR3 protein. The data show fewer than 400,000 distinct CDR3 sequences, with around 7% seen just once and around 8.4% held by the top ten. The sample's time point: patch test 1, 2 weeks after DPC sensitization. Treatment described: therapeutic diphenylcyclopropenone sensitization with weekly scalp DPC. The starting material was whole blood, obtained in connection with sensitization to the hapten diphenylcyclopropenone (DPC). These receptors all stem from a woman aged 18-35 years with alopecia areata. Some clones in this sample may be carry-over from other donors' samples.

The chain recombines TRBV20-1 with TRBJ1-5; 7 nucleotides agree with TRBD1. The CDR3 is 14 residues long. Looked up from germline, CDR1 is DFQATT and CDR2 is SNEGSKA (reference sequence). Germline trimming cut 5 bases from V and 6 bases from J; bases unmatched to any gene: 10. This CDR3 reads CSAGQDRRVQPQHF. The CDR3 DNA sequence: TGCAGTGCTGGCCAGGACAGGAGAGTTCAGCCCCAGCATTTT.

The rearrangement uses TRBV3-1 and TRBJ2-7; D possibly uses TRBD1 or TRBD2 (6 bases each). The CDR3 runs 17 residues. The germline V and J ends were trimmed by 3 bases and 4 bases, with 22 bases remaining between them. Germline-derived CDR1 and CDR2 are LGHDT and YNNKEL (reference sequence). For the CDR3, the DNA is TGTGCCAGCAGCCACATACAGGGATTGGGACGGGGGTACGAGCAGTACTTC. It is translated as CASSHIQGLGRGYEQYF.

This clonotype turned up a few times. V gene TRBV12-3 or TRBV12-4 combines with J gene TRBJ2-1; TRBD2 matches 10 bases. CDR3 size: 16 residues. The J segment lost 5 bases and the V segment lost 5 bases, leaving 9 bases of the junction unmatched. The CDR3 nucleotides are TGTGCCAGCAGTCCACCCCTAGCGGGGGCTCACAATGAGCAGTTCTTC. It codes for CASSPPLAGAHNEQFF.

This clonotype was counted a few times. This CDR3 is CASSLDWVNHNEQFF. The CDR3 DNA sequence: TGTGCCAGCAGCTTAGATTGGGTAAACCACAATGAGCAGTTCTTC. The chain employs TRBV7-2 and TRBJ2-1; D gene uncertain. The V end lost 1 base, the J end lost 5 bases, and 12 bases lay between the germline ends. Germline V gives CDR1 SGHTA, CDR2 FQGNSA. The CDR3 sequence is 15 residues long.

CDR3 coding DNA: TGTGCCAGCAGGGGCCCCAACTCCATCGGGGCCAACGTCCTGACTTTC. Protein sequence: CASRGPNSIGANVLTF. This sequence joins TRBV2 and TRBJ2-6, with no clear D. This CDR3 spans 16 amino acids. From germline, CDR1 is SNHLY and CDR2 FYNNEI. V lost 6 bases, J lost 4 bases, and 16 bases lay in between.

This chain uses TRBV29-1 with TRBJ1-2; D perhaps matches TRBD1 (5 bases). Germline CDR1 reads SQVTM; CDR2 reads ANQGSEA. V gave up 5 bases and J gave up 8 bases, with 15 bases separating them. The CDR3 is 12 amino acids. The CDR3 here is CSVPGASRGYTF. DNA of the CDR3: TGCAGCGTTCCCGGGGCCTCCCGAGGCTACACCTTC.

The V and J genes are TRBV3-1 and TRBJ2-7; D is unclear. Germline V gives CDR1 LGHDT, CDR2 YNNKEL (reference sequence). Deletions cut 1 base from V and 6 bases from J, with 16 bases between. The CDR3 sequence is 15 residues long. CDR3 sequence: CASSQGGLLFGEQYF. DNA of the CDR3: TGTGCCAGCAGCCAAGGGGGTTTATTATTCGGCGAGCAGTACTTC.

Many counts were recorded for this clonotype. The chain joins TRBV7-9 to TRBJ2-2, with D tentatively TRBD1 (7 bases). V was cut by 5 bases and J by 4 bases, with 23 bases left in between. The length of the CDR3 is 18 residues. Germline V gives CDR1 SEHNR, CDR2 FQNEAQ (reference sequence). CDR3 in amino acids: CASSPPPKYRGGTGELFF. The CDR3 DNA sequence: TGTGCCAGCAGCCCACCCCCGAAGTACAGGGGAGGCACCGGGGAGCTGTTTTTT.

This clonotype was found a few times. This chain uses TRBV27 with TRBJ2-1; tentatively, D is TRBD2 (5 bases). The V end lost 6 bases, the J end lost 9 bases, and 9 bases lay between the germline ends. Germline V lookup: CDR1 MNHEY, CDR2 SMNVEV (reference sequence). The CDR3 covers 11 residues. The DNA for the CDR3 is TGTGCCAGCAGCCGACGGGGTGAGCAGTTCTTC. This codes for CASSRRGEQFF.

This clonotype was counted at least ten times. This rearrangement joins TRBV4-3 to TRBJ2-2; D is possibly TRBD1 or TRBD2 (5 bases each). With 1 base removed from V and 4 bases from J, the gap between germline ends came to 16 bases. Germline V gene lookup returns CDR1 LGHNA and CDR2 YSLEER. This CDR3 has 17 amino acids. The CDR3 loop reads CASSQGNSGLRTGELFF. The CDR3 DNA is TGCGCCAGCAGCCAAGGAAACTCGGGGCTCCGCACCGGGGAGCTGTTTTTT.

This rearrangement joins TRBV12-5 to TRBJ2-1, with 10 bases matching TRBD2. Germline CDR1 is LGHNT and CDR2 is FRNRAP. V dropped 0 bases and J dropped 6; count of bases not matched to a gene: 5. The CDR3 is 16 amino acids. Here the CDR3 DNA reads TGTGCTAGTGGTTTGGTAATCCAGCGGGGGGGCAATGAGCAGTTCTTC. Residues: CASGLVIQRGGNEQFF.

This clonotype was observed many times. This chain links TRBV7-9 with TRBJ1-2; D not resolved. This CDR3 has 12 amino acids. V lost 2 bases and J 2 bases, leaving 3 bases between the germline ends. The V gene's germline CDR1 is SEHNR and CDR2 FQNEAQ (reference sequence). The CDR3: CASSLSNYGYTF. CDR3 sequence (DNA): TGTGCCAGCAGCTTAAGCAACTATGGCTACACCTTC.

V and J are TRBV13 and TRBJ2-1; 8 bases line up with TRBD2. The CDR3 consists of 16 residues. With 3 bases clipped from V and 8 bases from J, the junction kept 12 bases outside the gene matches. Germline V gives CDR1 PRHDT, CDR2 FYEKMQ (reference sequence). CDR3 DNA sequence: TGTGCCAGCAGCTTCGGACTAGCCCTCCTTGGGGATGAGCAGTTCTTC. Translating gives CASSFGLALLGDEQFF.

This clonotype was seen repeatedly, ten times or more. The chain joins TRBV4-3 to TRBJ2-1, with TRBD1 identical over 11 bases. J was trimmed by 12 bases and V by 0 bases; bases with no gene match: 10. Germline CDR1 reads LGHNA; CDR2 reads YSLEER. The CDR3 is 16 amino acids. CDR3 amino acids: CASSQELGTGGRGQFF. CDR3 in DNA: TGCGCCAGCAGCCAAGAATTAGGGACAGGGGGTAGAGGGCAGTTCTTC.

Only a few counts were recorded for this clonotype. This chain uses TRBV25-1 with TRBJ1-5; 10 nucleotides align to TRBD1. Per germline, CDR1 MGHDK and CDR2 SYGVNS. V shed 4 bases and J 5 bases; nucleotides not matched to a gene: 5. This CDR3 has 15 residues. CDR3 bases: TGTGCCAGCAGTGGTGGACAGGGGGTCCATCAGCCCCAGCATTTT. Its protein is CASSGGQGVHQPQHF.

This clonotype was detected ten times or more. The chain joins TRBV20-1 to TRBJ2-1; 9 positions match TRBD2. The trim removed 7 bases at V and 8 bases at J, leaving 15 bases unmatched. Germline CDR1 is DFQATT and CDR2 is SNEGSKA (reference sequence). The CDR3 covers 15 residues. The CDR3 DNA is TGCAGTGTCGCAGATGCGACTAGCGGTAGTGATGAGCAGTTCTTC. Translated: CSVADATSGSDEQFF.

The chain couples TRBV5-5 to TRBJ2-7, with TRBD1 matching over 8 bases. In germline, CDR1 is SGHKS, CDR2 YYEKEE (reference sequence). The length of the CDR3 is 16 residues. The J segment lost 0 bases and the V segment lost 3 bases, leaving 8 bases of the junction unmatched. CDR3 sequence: CASSSGQGPASYEQYF. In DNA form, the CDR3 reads TGTGCCAGCAGCTCAGGACAGGGCCCGGCCTCCTACGAGCAGTACTTC.

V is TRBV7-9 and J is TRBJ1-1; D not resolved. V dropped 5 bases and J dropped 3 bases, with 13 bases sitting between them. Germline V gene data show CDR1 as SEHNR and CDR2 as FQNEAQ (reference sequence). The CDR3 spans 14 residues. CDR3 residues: CASSRISADTEAFF. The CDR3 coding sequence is TGTGCCAGCAGCCGAATCTCAGCGGACACTGAAGCTTTCTTT.

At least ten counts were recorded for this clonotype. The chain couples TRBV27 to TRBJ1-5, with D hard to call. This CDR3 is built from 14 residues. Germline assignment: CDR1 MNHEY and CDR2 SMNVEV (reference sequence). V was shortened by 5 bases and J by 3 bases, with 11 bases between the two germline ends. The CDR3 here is CASSRNSLNQPQHF. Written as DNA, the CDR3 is TGTGCCAGCAGTAGAAACAGCCTCAATCAGCCCCAGCATTTT.

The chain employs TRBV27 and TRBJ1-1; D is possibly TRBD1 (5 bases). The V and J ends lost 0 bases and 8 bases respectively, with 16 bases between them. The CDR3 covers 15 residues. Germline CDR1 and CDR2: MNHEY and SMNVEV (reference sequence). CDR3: CASSLSPEPTVEAFF. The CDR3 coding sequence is TGTGCCAGCAGTTTATCGCCGGAACCGACAGTAGAAGCTTTCTTT.

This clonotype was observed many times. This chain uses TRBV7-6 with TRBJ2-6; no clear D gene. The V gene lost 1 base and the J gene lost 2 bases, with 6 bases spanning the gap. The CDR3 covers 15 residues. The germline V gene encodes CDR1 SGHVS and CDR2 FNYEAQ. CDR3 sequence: CASSLGAAGANVLTF. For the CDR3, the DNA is TGTGCCAGCAGCTTAGGGGCGGCTGGGGCCAACGTCCTGACTTTC.

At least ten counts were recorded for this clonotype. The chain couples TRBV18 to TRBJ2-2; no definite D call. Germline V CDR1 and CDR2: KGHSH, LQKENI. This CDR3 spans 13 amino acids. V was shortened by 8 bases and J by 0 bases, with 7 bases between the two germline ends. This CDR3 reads CASSPPNTGELFF. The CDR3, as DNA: TGTGCCAGCAGCCCCCCGAACACCGGGGAGCTGTTTTTT.

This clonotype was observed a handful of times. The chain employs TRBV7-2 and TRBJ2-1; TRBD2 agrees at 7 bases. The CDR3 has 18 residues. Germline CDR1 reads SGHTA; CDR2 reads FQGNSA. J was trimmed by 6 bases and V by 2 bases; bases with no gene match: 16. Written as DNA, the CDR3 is TGTGCCAGCAGCTTATCGGCCCCCGGGGGAGGGCTGGGCAATGAGCAGTTCTTC. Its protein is CASSLSAPGGGLGNEQFF. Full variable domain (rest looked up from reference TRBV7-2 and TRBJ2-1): GAGVSQSPSNKVTEKGKDVELRCDPISGHTALYWYRQSLGQGLEFLIYFQGNSAPDKSGLPSDRFSAERTGGSVSTLTIQRTQQEDSAVYLCASSLSAPGGGLGNEQFFGPGTRLTVL.

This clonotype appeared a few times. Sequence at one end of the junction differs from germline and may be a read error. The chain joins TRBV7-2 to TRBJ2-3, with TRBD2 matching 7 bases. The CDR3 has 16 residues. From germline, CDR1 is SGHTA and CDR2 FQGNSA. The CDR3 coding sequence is TGTGCCAGCACCTTAAATCAGCGGGGAAGCACAGATACGCAGTATTTT. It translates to CASTLNQRGSTDTQYF.

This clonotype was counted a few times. The CDR3 loop reads CASSFRGGPQETQYF. The CDR3 DNA is TGTGCCAGCAGTTTTCGGGGGGGACCCCAAGAGACCCAGTACTTC. The rearrangement links TRBV12-3 or TRBV12-4 to TRBJ2-5; 8 positions match TRBD2. The V and J ends lost 3 bases and 1 base, in that order; junction bases with no gene match: 4. The CDR3 covers 15 residues.

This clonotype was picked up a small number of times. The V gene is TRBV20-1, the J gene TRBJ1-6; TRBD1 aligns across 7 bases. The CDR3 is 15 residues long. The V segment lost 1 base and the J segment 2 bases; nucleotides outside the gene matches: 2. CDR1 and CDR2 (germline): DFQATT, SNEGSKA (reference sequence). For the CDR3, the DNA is TGCAGTGCTAGAGCCCAGGGGGCCTATAATTCACCCCTCCACTTT. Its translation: CSARAQGAYNSPLHF.

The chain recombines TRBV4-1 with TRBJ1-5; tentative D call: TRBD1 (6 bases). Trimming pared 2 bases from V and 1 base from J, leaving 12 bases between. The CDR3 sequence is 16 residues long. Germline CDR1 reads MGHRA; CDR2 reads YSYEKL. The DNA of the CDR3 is TGCGCCAGCAGCCAACCGAAGGGGGGGAGCAATCAGCCCCAGCATTTT. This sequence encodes CASSQPKGGSNQPQHF.

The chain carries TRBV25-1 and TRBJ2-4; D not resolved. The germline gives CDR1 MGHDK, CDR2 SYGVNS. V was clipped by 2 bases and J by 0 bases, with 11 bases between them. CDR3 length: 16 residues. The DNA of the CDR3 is TGTGCCAGCAGTGAAAGGTCAGGTCTAGCCAAAAACATTCAGTACTTC. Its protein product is CASSERSGLAKNIQYF.

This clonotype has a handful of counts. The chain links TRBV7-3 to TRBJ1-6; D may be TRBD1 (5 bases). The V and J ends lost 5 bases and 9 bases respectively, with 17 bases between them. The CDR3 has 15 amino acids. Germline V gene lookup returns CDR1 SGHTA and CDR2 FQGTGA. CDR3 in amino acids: CASSPRARGTSPLHF. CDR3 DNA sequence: TGTGCCAGCAGCCCCAGGGCGAGGGGTACTTCACCCCTCCACTTT.

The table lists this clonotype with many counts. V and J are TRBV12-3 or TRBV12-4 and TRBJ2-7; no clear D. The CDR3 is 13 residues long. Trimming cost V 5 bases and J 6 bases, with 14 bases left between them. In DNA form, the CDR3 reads TGTGCCAGCAGTCGCACATACACTGGCGAGCAGTACTTC. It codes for CASSRTYTGEQYF.

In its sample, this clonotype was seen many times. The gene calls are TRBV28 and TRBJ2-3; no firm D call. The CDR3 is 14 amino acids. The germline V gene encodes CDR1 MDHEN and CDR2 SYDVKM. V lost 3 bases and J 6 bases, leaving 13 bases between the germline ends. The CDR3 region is CASSLGTLPDTQYF. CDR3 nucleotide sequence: TGTGCCAGCAGTTTGGGAACGCTCCCCGATACGCAGTATTTT.